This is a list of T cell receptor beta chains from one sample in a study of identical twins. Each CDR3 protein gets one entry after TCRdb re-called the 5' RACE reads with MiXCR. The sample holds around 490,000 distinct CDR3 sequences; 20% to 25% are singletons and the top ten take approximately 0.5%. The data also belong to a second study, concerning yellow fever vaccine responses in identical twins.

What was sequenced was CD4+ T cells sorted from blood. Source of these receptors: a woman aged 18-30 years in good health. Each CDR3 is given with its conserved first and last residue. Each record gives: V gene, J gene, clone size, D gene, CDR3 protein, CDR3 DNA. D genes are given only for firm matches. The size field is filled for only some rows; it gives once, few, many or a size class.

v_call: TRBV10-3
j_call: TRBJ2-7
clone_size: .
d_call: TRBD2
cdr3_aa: CAIRKTSGSLDEQYF
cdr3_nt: TGTGCCATCAGGAAGACTAGCGGGAGTCTGGACGAGCAGTACTTC

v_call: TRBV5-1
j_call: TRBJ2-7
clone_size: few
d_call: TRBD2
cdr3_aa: CASSHVLAGEYEQYF
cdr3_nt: TGCGCCAGCAGCCACGTACTAGCGGGAGAGTACGAGCAGTACTTC

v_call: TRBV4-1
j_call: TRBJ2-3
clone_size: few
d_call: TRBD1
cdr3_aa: CASSQPGQGDNTQYF
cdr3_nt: TGCGCCAGCAGCCAACCGGGACAGGGAGACAATACGCAGTATTTT

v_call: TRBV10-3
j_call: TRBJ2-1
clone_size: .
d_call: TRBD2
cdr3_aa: CAISDTSGAYYNEQFF
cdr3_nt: TGTGCCATCAGTGATACTAGCGGGGCCTACTACAATGAGCAGTTCTTC

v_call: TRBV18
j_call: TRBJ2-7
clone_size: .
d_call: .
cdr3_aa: CASSPAGVTYEQYF
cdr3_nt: TGTGCCAGCTCACCTGCAGGCGTTACCTACGAGCAGTACTTC

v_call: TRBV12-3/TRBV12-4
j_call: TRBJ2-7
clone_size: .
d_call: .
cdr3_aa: CASSRTVGYEQYF
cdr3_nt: TGTGCCAGCAGCCGTACTGTAGGGTACGAGCAGTACTTC

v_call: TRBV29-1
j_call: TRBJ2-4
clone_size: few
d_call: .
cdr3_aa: CSVEGASKLIQYF
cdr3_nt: TGCAGCGTTGAGGGGGCCAGCAAGCTCATTCAGTACTTC

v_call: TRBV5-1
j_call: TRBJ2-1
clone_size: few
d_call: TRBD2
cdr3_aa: CASSLDRREWWNEQFF
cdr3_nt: TGCGCCAGCAGCTTGGATCGGCGGGAGTGGTGGAATGAGCAGTTCTTC

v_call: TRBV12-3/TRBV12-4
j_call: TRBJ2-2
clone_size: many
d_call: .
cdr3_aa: CASSFQGFVTGELFF
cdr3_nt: TGTGCCAGCAGTTTCCAGGGGTTCGTGACCGGGGAGCTGTTTTTT

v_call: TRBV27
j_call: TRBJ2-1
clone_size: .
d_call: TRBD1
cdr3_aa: CASRPRDRKGNEQFF
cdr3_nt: TGTGCCAGCAGACCGCGGGACAGGAAAGGGAATGAGCAGTTCTTC

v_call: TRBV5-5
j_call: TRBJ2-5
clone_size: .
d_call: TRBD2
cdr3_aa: CASSSRRLAGAGETQYF
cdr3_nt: TGTGCCAGCAGCTCTCGTCGACTAGCGGGAGCTGGAGAGACCCAGTACTTC

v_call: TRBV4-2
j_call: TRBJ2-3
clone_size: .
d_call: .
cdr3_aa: CASSQEADTQYF
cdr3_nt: TGTGCCAGCAGCCAAGAGGCAGATACGCAGTATTTT

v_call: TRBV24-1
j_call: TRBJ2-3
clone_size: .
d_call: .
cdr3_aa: CATSDSAVTDTQYF
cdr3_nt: TGTGCCACCAGTGACTCGGCCGTGACAGATACGCAGTATTTT

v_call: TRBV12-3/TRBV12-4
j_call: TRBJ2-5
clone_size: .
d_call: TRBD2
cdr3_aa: CASSLSGGIETQYF
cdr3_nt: TGTGCCAGCAGTTTAAGCGGGGGGATTGAGACCCAGTACTTC

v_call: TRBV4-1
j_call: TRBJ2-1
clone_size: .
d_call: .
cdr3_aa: CASSQEVLSYNEQFF
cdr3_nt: TGCGCCAGCAGCCAAGAGGTTCTTTCCTACAATGAGCAGTTCTTC

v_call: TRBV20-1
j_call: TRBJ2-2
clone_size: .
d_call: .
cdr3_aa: CSARDQGFNTGELFF
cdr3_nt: TGCAGTGCTAGAGATCAAGGATTTAACACCGGGGAGCTGTTTTTT

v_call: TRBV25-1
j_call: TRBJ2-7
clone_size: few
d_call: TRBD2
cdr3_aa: CASDTGGSGSTYEQYF
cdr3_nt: TGTGCCAGCGATACGGGGGGGAGCGGGAGTACCTACGAGCAGTACTTC

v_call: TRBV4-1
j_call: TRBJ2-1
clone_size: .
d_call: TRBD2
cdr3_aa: CASSRRSSPASGRMTSYNEQFF
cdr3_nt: TGCGCCAGCAGCCGAAGATCCTCCCCCGCTAGCGGGAGGATGACCTCCTACAATGAGCAGTTCTTC

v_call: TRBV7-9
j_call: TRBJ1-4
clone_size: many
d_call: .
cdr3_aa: CASSPQGANEKLFF
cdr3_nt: TGTGCCAGCAGCCCTCAAGGCGCTAATGAAAAACTGTTTTTT

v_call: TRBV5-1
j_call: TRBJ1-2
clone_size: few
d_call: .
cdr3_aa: CASSLDPTGFYGYTF
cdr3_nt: TGCGCCAGCAGCTTGGATCCCACAGGGTTCTATGGCTACACCTTC

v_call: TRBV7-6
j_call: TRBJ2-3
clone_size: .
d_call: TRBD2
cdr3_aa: CASSSLTSGGSDTQYF
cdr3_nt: TGTGCCAGCAGCTCCTTGACTAGCGGGGGATCAGATACGCAGTATTTT

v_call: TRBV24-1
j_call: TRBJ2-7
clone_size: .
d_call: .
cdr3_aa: CATSRATYPYEQYF
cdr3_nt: TGTGCCACCTCGCGGGCCACCTACCCCTACGAGCAGTACTTC

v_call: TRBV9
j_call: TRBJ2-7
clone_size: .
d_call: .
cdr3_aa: CASSVEGGYYEQYF
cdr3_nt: TGTGCCAGCAGCGTAGAGGGGGGTTACTACGAGCAGTACTTC

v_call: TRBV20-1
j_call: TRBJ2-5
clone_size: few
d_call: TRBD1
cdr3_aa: CSAMSLRGLGETQYF
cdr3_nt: TGCAGTGCTATGTCACTCAGGGGGCTAGGGGAGACCCAGTACTTC

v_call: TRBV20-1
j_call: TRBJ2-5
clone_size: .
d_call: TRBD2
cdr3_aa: CSAARGGLETQYF
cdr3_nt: TGCAGTGCCGCCCGGGGGGGGCTCGAGACCCAGTACTTC

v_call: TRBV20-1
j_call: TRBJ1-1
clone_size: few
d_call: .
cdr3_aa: CSASLGSFTEAFF
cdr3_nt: TGCAGTGCTAGTCTCGGCAGTTTCACTGAAGCTTTCTTT

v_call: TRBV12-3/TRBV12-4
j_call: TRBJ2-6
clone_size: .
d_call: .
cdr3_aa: CASTKNSRFPSGANVLTF
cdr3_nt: TGTGCCAGCACTAAGAACTCACGGTTCCCCTCTGGGGCCAACGTCCTGACTTTC

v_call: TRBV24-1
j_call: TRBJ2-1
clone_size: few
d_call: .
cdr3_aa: CATSDQGGGLNEQFF
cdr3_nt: TGTGCCACCAGTGATCAAGGGGGGGGCCTGAATGAGCAGTTCTTC

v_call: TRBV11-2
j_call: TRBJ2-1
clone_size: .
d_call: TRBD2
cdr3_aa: CASSPGTTSLEQFF
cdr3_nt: TGTGCCAGCAGTCCCGGGACTACGAGTCTTGAGCAGTTCTTC

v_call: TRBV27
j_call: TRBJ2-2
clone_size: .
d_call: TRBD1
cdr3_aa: CATRDRGLPGELFF
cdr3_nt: TGTGCTACCCGGGACAGGGGGCTTCCCGGGGAGCTGTTTTTT

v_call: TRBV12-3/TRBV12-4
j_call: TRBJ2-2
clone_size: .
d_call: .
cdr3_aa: CASSLVRGENTGELFF
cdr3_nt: TGTGCCAGCAGTTTAGTCCGGGGTGAGAACACCGGGGAGCTGTTTTTT

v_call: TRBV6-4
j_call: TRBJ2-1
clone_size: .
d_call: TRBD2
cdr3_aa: CASRPTGTSGYNEQFF
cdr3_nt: TGTGCCAGCAGACCCACCGGGACTAGCGGGTACAATGAGCAGTTCTTC

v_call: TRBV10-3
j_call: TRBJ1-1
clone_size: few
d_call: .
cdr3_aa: CAISAGQNTEAFF
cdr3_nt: TGTGCCATCAGTGCGGGACAGAACACTGAAGCTTTCTTT

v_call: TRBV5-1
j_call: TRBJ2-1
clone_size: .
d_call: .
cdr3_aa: CAGSFIWGDGQFF
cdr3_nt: TGCGCCGGCAGCTTCATATGGGGCGATGGGCAGTTCTTC

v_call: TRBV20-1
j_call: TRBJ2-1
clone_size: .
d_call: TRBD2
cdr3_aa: CSARDRERGVYNEQFF
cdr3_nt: TGCAGTGCTAGAGATCGGGAGCGGGGGGTTTACAATGAGCAGTTCTTC

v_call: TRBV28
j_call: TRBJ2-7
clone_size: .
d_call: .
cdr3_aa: CASRVAGFRGYEQYF
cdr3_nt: TGTGCCAGCAGAGTCGCGGGCTTTAGAGGCTACGAGCAGTACTTC

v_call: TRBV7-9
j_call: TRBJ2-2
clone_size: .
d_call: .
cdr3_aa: CASGGRSNTGELFF
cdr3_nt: TGTGCCAGCGGAGGCAGGTCGAACACCGGGGAGCTGTTTTTT

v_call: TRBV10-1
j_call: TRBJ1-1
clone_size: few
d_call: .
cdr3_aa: CASSERGINTEAFF
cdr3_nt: TGCGCCAGCAGTGAAAGGGGGATCAACACTGAAGCTTTCTTT

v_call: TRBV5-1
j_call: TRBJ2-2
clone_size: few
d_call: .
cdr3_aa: CASSAGQTNTGELFF
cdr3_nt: TGCGCCAGCAGCGCCGGACAGACCAACACCGGGGAGCTGTTTTTT

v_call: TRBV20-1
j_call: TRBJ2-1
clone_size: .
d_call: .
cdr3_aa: CSATPRGGLNNEQFF
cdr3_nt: TGCAGTGCTACCCCGAGGGGCGGGTTAAACAATGAGCAGTTCTTC

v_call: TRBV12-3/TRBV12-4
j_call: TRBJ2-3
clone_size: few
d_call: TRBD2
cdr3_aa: CASRSVRRGLASTDTQYF
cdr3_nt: TGTGCCAGCAGGTCGGTACGCCGCGGACTAGCTAGCACAGATACGCAGTATTTT

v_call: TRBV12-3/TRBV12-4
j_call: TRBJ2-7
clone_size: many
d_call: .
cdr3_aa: CASNHRDGTYEQYF
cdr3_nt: TGTGCCAGCAATCACCGGGACGGGACCTACGAGCAGTACTTC

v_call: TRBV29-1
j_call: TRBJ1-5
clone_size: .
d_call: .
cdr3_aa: CSVWLGGNQPQHF
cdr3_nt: TGCAGCGTTTGGTTGGGGGGCAATCAGCCCCAGCATTTT

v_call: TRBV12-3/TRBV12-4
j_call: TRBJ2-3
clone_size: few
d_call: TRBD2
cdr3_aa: CASRGGGSDTQYF
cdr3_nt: TGTGCCAGCCGCGGGGGGGGGTCAGATACGCAGTATTTT

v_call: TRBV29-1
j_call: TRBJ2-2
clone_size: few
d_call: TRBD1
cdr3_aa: CSVSRDHRTGANTGELFF
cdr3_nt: TGCAGCGTAAGTCGAGATCACCGGACAGGGGCGAACACCGGGGAGCTGTTTTTT

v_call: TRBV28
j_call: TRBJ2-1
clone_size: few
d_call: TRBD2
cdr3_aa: CASRHPGLVHNEQFF
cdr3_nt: TGTGCCAGCCGACACCCGGGACTAGTCCACAATGAGCAGTTCTTC

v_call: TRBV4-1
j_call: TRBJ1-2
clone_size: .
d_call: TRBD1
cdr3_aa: CASSQDLVGQGYGYTF
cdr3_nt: TGCGCCAGCAGCCAAGATCTAGTGGGACAGGGGTATGGCTACACCTTC

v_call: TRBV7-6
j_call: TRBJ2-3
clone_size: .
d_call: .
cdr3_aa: CASSPISRGKADTQYF
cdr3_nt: TGTGCCAGCAGCCCTATCTCGAGGGGGAAGGCCGATACGCAGTATTTT

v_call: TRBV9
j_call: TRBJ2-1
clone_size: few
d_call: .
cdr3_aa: CASSVGPNNEQFF
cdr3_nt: TGTGCCAGCAGCGTAGGTCCGAACAATGAGCAGTTCTTC

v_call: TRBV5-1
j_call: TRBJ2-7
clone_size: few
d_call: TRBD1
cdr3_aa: CASSLWDRGVHEQYF
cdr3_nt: TGCGCCAGCAGCTTGTGGGACAGGGGAGTACACGAGCAGTACTTC

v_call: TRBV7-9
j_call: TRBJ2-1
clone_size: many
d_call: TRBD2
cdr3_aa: CASSLSGGEQFF
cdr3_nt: TGTGCCAGCAGCTTATCGGGGGGTGAGCAGTTCTTC

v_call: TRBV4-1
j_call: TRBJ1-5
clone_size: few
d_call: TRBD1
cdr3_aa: CASSQGWTGTYNQPQHF
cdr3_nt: TGCGCCAGCAGCCAAGGGTGGACAGGGACCTACAATCAGCCCCAGCATTTT

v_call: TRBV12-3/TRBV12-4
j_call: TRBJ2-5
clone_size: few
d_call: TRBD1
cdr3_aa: CASIQDRGETQYF
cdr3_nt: TGTGCCAGCATCCAGGACAGGGGAGAGACCCAGTACTTC

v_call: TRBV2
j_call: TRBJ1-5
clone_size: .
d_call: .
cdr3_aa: CASSVSSSGNQPQHF
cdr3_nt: TGTGCCAGCAGCGTCAGTAGCTCGGGGAATCAGCCCCAGCATTTT

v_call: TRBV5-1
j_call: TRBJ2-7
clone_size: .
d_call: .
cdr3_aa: CASSWGTVGADTYEQYF
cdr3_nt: TGCGCCAGCAGCTGGGGGACGGTAGGGGCGGATACCTACGAGCAGTACTTC

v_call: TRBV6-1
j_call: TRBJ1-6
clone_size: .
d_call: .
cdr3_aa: CASSPGWAEASPLHF
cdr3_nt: TGTGCCAGCAGCCCCGGTTGGGCGGAGGCTTCACCCCTCCACTTT

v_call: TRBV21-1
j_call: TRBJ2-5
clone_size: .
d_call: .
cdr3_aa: CASTLGQADGTQYF
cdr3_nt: TGTGCCAGCACCTTGGGACAGGCCGATGGGACCCAGTACTTC

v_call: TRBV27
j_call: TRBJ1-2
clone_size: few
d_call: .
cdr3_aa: CASSLEGRDGYTF
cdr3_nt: TGTGCCAGCAGTTTAGAGGGCAGGGATGGCTACACCTTC

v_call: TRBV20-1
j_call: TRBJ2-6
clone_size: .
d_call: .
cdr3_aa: CSARDRTSGANVLTF
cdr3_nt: TGCAGTGCTAGAGACAGGACCTCTGGGGCCAACGTCCTGACTTTC

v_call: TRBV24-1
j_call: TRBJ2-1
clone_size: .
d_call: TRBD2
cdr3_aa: CATSDLPTSGSRYNEQFF
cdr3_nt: TGTGCCACCAGTGATTTACCGACTAGCGGGAGTCGGTACAATGAGCAGTTCTTC